This entry features one TCR beta chain sequence. The assay was immunoSEQ multiplex PCR, and TCRdb's table has in-frame clones only and misses some. Of some 200,000 clones listed, 70% to 90% were seen once; the top ten hold more than 10%. The sample is drawn from a study of blood T cell repertoires in COVID-19. CDR1 is LGHDT, CDR2 YNNKEL, per germline (reference sequence). The CDR3 sequence is 16 residues long. Trimming stripped 1 base from V and 1 base from J, with 13 bases between. This chain uses TRBV3-1 (or the pseudogene TRBV3-2) with TRBJ2-5; D possibly corresponds to TRBD1 (6 bases). Sequencing input: peripheral blood. The origin of this receptor is a human donor in a cohort sampled during active COVID-19. The DNA of the CDR3 is TGTGCCAGCAGCCAAGGAGGCTACAGGGTCCAAGAGACCCAGTACTTC. This codes for CASSQGGYRVQETQYF.